The clone carrying this TCR beta chain was picked up a small number of times. Its antigen is still unknown. The V segment lost 7 bases and the J segment 7 bases; nucleotides outside the gene matches: 11. CDR1 and CDR2 (germline): LNHNV, YYDKDF (reference sequence). The CDR3 extends over 14 amino acids. Universal primer sites and UMIs were introduced during 5'RACE template-switching synthesis of TCR cDNA. One entry per CDR3 protein, called by TCRdb with MiXCR from the 5' RACE reads. The sample lists 120,000 to 150,000 distinct CDR3 sequences, less than 9.5% occurring once. This specimen comes from a study of T cells after yellow fever vaccination. Study-level background: Low-cell-number fractions were prepared with SMART-Seq v4 Ultra Low Input. Points from the study as a whole: Researchers noted that a small share of clonotypes showed up in both CD4 and CD8 compartments. Post-booster repertoires contained most primary-vaccination clones again (around 97% CD4, over 70% CD8).

Sequencing used CD4+ T cells sorted from PBMCs, obtained 5 days after the yellow fever booster vaccination. This receptor was obtained from a man aged 25 to 45 who received the YFV17D yellow fever vaccine. J is TRBJ1-2 and V is TRBV15; TRBD1 matches 8 bases. The CDR3 DNA is TGTGCCACCAACGGAGATCAGGGGGCTATTGGCTACACCTTC. As protein: CATNGDQGAIGYTF. The entire variable domain, with the rest obtained from reference TRBV15 and TRBJ1-2, is as follows: DAMVIQNPRYQVTQFGKPVTLSCSQTLNHNVMYWYQQKSSQAPKLLFHYYDKDFNNEADTPDNFQSRRPNTSFCFLDIRSPGLGDTAMYLCATNGDQGAIGYTFGSGTRLTVV.